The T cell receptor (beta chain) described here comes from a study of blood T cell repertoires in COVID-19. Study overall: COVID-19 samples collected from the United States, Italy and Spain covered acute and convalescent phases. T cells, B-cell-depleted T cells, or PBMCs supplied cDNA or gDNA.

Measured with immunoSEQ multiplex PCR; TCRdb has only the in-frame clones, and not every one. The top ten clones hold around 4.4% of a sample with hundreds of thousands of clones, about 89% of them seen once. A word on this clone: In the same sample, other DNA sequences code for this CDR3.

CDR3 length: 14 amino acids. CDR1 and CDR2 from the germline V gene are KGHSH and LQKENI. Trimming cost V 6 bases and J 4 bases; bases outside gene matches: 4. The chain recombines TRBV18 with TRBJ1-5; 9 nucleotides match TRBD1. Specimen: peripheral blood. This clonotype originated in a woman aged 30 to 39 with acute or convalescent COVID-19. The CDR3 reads CASSQGQGNQPQHF. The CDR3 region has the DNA TGTGCCAGCTCTCAAGGACAGGGGAATCAGCCCCAGCATTTT.